A selection of T cell receptor beta chains follows, all from one sample in a study of T cells in Graves' hyperthyroidism and ophthalmopathy. TCRdb independently ran MiXCR on the multiplex PCR reads; one entry per CDR3 protein. The sample has some 400,000 distinct CDR3 sequences, approximately 14% seen once. Sequencing input: blood. The source of these receptors is a woman in her sixties with Graves' hyperthyroidism. Each CDR3 is given with its conserved first and last residue. D genes are given only for firm matches. The listing skips clone size in some rows; elsewhere it reads once, few, many or a size class.

D,J,V,size,DNA,CDR3
-,TRBJ2-2,TRBV20-1,many,TGCAGTGCTAGAGATCTTGGGCGCAGCTCCACCGGGGAGCTGTTTTTT,CSARDLGRSSTGELFF
-,TRBJ1-2,TRBV19,few,TGTGCCTCCCGGGACCGTAACTATGGCTACACCTTC,CASRDRNYGYTF
-,TRBJ1-1,TRBV5-1,many,TGCGCCAGCAGCTTGGTTCGGGGGACTATGAACACTGAAGCTTTCTTT,CASSLVRGTMNTEAFF
TRBD1,TRBJ2-1,TRBV3-1,-,TGTGCCAGCAGCCGCGTGACAGGGTTCGGGAATGAGCAGTTCTTC,CASSRVTGFGNEQFF
TRBD2,TRBJ2-3,TRBV11-3,many,TGTGCCAGCAGCTTATGGTCTAGCGGAAACACAGATACGCAGTATTTT,CASSLWSSGNTDTQYF
-,TRBJ2-5,TRBV2,many,TGTGCCAGCAAGGGCCGGAGGCCCCAAGAGACCCAGTACTTC,CASKGRRPQETQYF
-,TRBJ1-2,TRBV6-5,many,TGTGCCAGCAGTTACTCGCGCACTAAAGGCTACACCTTC,CASSYSRTKGYTF
-,TRBJ2-7,TRBV28,once,TGTGCCAGCAGTTTAAGGGGGGTCACCGGGAACGAGCAGTACTTC,CASSLRGVTGNEQYF
TRBD1,TRBJ1-1,TRBV20-1,few,TGCAGTGCTAGAACTTCTTCAGGGGGACAGGGTTGGGCTGAAGCTTTCTTT,CSARTSSGGQGWAEAFF
TRBD2,TRBJ2-7,TRBV13,few,TGTGCCAGCAGCTTAATCTTGGGATCCGGGACTAGCGGGAGAGGGTCCTACGAGCAGTACTTC,CASSLILGSGTSGRGSYEQYF
TRBD1,TRBJ1-5,TRBV12-3/TRBV12-4,many,TGTGCCAGCAGTTCCGGACAGGGAAGGGGAAGCAATCAGCCCCAGCATTTT,CASSSGQGRGSNQPQHF
-,TRBJ2-7,TRBV27,many,TGTGCCAGCAGTCCCAGACAGGGAGGTGTTTACGAGCAGTACTTC,CASSPRQGGVYEQYF
-,TRBJ1-5,TRBV20-1,many,TGCAGTGCAAGCCCGCCCTTGGGAGATCAGCCCCAGCATTTT,CSASPPLGDQPQHF
-,TRBJ1-5,TRBV6-1,many,TGTGCCAGCAGTGAATTTTGGGGAGGCAATCAGCCCCAGCATTTT,CASSEFWGGNQPQHF
-,TRBJ2-2,TRBV28,-,TGTGCCAGCAGTCCGGACCCTAGGGCGGAGCTGTTTTTT,CASSPDPRAELFF
TRBD2,TRBJ2-1,TRBV11-2,many,TGTGCCAGCAGCGTCCGGACCGGGACTAGCGGGATGGATGAGCAGTTCTTC,CASSVRTGTSGMDEQFF
-,TRBJ2-3,TRBV20-1,many,TGCAGTGCTCCCTGGCAGGGGAGCACAGATACGCAGTATTTT,CSAPWQGSTDTQYF
TRBD2,TRBJ2-7,TRBV19,many,TGTGCCAGTAGTATAGGACTAGCGGGAGGCGAGCAGTACTTC,CASSIGLAGGEQYF
-,TRBJ2-1,TRBV3-1,many,TGTGCCAGCAGCCAAGGGTGGCTCCCTTCCTACAATGAGCAGTTCTTC,CASSQGWLPSYNEQFF
TRBD2,TRBJ2-1,TRBV4-1,-,TGCGCCAGCAGCCAAAAACCGGGACTAGCGGGTCTGAGCTCCTACAATGAGCAGTTCTTC,CASSQKPGLAGLSSYNEQFF
-,TRBJ2-7,TRBV10-3,-,TGTGCCACGACATACTCAGGGACCGAGCAGTACTTC,CATTYSGTEQYF
-,TRBJ2-5,TRBV28,-,TGTGCCAGCAGTTTATGGGGCGGGGAGACCCAGTACTTC,CASSLWGGETQYF
TRBD1,TRBJ2-1,TRBV11-1,-,TGTGCCAGCAGCCTAAAGACCGGGACAGGGTACAATGAGCAGTTCTTC,CASSLKTGTGYNEQFF
-,TRBJ1-2,TRBV9,-,TGTGCCAGCAGCGTAGAGCGGGGCCTAGGCCGTAACTATGGCTACACCTTC,CASSVERGLGRNYGYTF
-,TRBJ2-7,TRBV5-1,-,TGCGCCAGCAGCTTGGTGGCGCCATGGCTGTACTTC,CASSLVAPWLYF
-,TRBJ2-5,TRBV29-1,-,TGCAGCGCACTCCAAGAGACCCAGTACTTC,CSALQETQYF
-,TRBJ1-2,TRBV28,many,TGTGCCAGCAGTTTCCGCCCAGGGGCGGGGGCCTATGGCTACACCTTC,CASSFRPGAGAYGYTF
-,TRBJ2-2,TRBV7-3,few,TGTGCCAGCAGCATAGGGACACCCACCGGGGAGCTGTTTTTT,CASSIGTPTGELFF
-,TRBJ1-5,TRBV19,many,TGTGCCAGTAGTTTTACCACAGATAGCAATCAGCCCCAGCATTTT,CASSFTTDSNQPQHF
-,TRBJ1-1,TRBV7-8,few,TGTGCCAGCAGCTTGACTTCTTTGTACACTGAAGCTTTCTTT,CASSLTSLYTEAFF
-,TRBJ1-2,TRBV24-1,many,TGTGCCACCAGTGACCTTTTCCAGGGAGGCTACACCTTC,CATSDLFQGGYTF
TRBD2,TRBJ2-1,TRBV12-5,-,TGTGCTAGTGGTTTCGAGGTTAGCGGGAATTCCACCAATGAGCAGTTCTTC,CASGFEVSGNSTNEQFF
-,TRBJ2-6,TRBV5-1,-,TGCGCCAGCAGCTTAGAGGCGGCAGGCTCTGGGGCCAACGTCCTGACTTTC,CASSLEAAGSGANVLTF
-,TRBJ1-3,TRBV18,many,TGTGCCAGCTCACCACCGACGGACGCTGGAAACACCATATATTTT,CASSPPTDAGNTIYF
-,TRBJ2-4,TRBV20-1,many,TGCAGTGCTAGGAGTAGTCGGGATTCGGACATTCAGTACTTC,CSARSSRDSDIQYF